These 9 T cell receptor beta chains were sequenced from one sample in a study of T cells in Graves' hyperthyroidism and ophthalmopathy. Researchers amplified the TCR beta CDR3 regions from RNA transcripts. A first-round RT-PCR of the TCR CDR3 used the HTBI primer set. TCRdb itself ran the multiplex PCR reads through MiXCR, one entry per CDR3 protein. This sample has around 800,000 distinct CDR3 sequences; around 39% occur once, and the top ten carry 7.5% to 9.5%. The specimen sequenced was blood. These receptor sequences come from a man aged 18 to 30 with Graves' hyperthyroidism.

The chain recombines TRBV29-1 with TRBJ1-2; 7 positions agree with TRBD1. The CDR3 runs to 13 residues. The germline V gene encodes CDR1 SQVTM and CDR2 ANQGSEA. J gave up 2 bases and V 7 bases, and 7 bases lay outside the gene matches. As DNA, the CDR3 is TGCAGCGCCCTACCGGGACAGAACTATGGCTACACCTTC. Translation: CSALPGQNYGYTF. Using reference TRBV29-1 and TRBJ1-2 for the parts outside the CDR3, the full variable domain is SAVISQKPSRDICQRGTSLTIQCQVDSQVTMMFWYRQQPGQSLTLIATANQGSEATYESGFVIDKFPISRPNLTFSTLTVSNMSPEDSSIYLCSALPGQNYGYTFGSGTRLTVV.

This clonotype was observed a single time. The CDR3 is CASSFPDRSQETQYF. CDR3 nucleotide sequence: TGTGCCAGCAGTTTCCCGGACCGTAGTCAAGAGACCCAGTACTTC. The rearrangement uses TRBV12-3 or TRBV12-4 and TRBJ2-5; D uncertain. Trimming took off 3 bases at V and 2 bases at J, with 13 bases between the two ends. The CDR3 has 15 amino acids.

This clonotype has a count of ten or more. The chain combines TRBV19 with TRBJ2-6; the D gene could be TRBD1 or TRBD2 (5 bases each). Trimming took off 3 bases at V and 0 bases at J, with 6 bases between the two ends. Germline CDR1 reads LNHDA; CDR2 reads SQIVND (reference sequence). CDR3 length: 15 residues. CDR3 loop: CASSMGVSGANVLTF. The CDR3 DNA reads as TGTGCCAGTAGTATGGGGGTCTCTGGGGCCAACGTCCTGACTTTC.

This clonotype was seen more than once but under ten times. This chain uses TRBV5-1 with TRBJ2-2; 10 bases fit TRBD2. CDR3 length: 17 residues. The germline gives CDR1 SGHRS, CDR2 YFSETQ. V trimming: 1 base; J trimming: 2 bases; junction bases outside the gene matches: 5. CDR3: CASSLFSGRTNTGELFF. Written as DNA, the CDR3 is TGCGCCAGCAGCTTGTTTAGCGGGAGGACTAACACCGGGGAGCTGTTTTTT.

The V call is TRBV9, the J call TRBJ1-1, with D unresolved. The germline V gene has CDR1 SGDLS and CDR2 YYNGEE. This CDR3 contains 14 residues. Trimming took off 0 bases at V and 2 bases at J, with 8 bases between the two ends. The CDR3 sequence is CASSVGGFNTEAFF. CDR3 coding DNA: TGTGCCAGCAGCGTAGGGGGATTTAACACTGAAGCTTTCTTT.

The rearrangement links TRBV9 to TRBJ2-5; TRBD1 matches 10 bases. Per germline, CDR1 SGDLS and CDR2 YYNGEE. The V and J ends lost 0 bases and 2 bases, in that order; junction bases with no gene match: 4. The CDR3 loop spans 16 amino acids. The CDR3 loop reads CASSVDGTGEQETQYF. DNA for the CDR3: TGTGCCAGCAGCGTAGACGGGACAGGGGAACAAGAGACCCAGTACTTC.

This chain connects TRBV5-1 to TRBJ2-7, with D possibly matching TRBD1 (5 bases). The CDR3 is 12 residues long. CDR1 is SGHRS and CDR2 is YFSETQ in the germline V gene. The V gene lost 4 bases and the J gene lost 7 bases, with 12 bases spanning the gap. The CDR3 nucleotides read TGCGCCAGCAGCACAGGCTACAATGAGCAGTACTTC. Protein product: CASSTGYNEQYF.

This chain uses TRBV25-1 with TRBJ2-7; 16 nucleotides match TRBD2. Germline V CDR1 and CDR2: MGHDK, SYGVNS. The V gene end was trimmed by 10 bases and the J gene end by 4 bases; junction bases not matched to a gene: 10. The CDR3 is 16 amino acids. This CDR3 is CATSGTSGRAVYEQYF. Here the CDR3 DNA reads TGTGCCACCTCCGGGACTAGCGGGAGGGCTGTTTACGAGCAGTACTTC.

This clonotype was seen at least ten times. The chain uses TRBV10-2 and TRBJ2-5; 14 bases fit TRBD2. The germline V gene encodes CDR1 WSHSY and CDR2 SAAADI. The CDR3 contains 16 residues. V shed 8 bases and J 3 bases; nucleotides not matched to a gene: 8. CDR3 nucleotide sequence: TGCGCCAGCCGCTCGGGACTAGCGGGAGTGAAAGAGACCCAGTACTTC. Protein product: CASRSGLAGVKETQYF.